The 29 T cell receptor beta chains presented below share a single source sample, sequenced in a study of blood T cell repertoires in COVID-19. Sequencing used immunoSEQ multiplex PCR; TCRdb keeps in-frame clones, though not all of them. Of more than 70,000 clones detected, approximately 92% appear once; the ten largest clones hold less than 0.85%. The material sequenced was peripheral blood. The receptors here all came from a woman of 80 years or more with acute or convalescent COVID-19.

This chain connects TRBV12-3 or TRBV12-4 to TRBJ2-7; TRBD2 is a possible D gene (6 bases). CDR3 length: 13 amino acids. V lost 3 bases to trimming and J lost 5 bases, with 11 bases between them. CDR3 sequence: CASSLRRRDEQYF. CDR3 bases: TGTGCCAGCAGTTTGCGCAGGAGGGACGAGCAGTACTTC.

V usage is TRBV7-2 and J usage is TRBJ2-3, with TRBD2 matching 12 bases. The V and J ends lost 5 bases and 4 bases, in that order; junction bases with no gene match: 7. CDR3 length: 16 residues. CDR1 is SGHTA, CDR2 FQGNSA, per germline. DNA for the CDR3: TGTGCCAGCAGCGTAACACTAGCGGGGGGCCCAGATACGCAGTATTTT. Residues: CASSVTLAGGPDTQYF.

The V gene is TRBV27, the J gene TRBJ2-5, with a tentative D call TRBD2 (6 bases). The CDR3 runs to 13 residues. The germline gives CDR1 MNHEY, CDR2 SMNVEV (reference sequence). V gave up 10 bases and J gave up 4 bases, with 16 bases separating them. CDR3 DNA sequence: TGTGCCACCCGCCGTGGAGGGAGAGAGACCCAGTACTTC. This codes for CATRRGGRETQYF.

The V and J genes are TRBV27 and TRBJ1-2; D perhaps matches TRBD1 (6 bases). The CDR3 has 16 residues. The V gene's germline CDR1 is MNHEY and CDR2 SMNVEV (reference sequence). Deletions cut 5 bases from V and 4 bases from J, with 20 bases between. CDR3 sequence reads: CASSPLTGRAPYGYTF. The CDR3, as DNA: TGTGCCAGCAGTCCCCTAACAGGGAGGGCCCCCTATGGCTACACCTTC.

The rearrangement uses TRBV3-1 (or the pseudogene TRBV3-2) and TRBJ2-3; 7 bases match TRBD1. The CDR3 consists of 14 residues. Per germline, CDR1 LGHDT and CDR2 YNNKEL (reference sequence). V was pared by 3 bases and J by 4 bases, with 4 bases of the junction left unmatched. The DNA of the CDR3 is TGTGCCAGCAGCCATAGCAGGGGGTCAGATACGCAGTATTTT. Translation gives CASSHSRGSDTQYF.

The V call is TRBV6-6, the J call TRBJ2-2; no clear D gene. CDR1 and CDR2 from the germline V gene are MNHNY and SVGAGI (reference sequence). CDR3 size: 13 residues. The V gene lost 3 bases and the J gene lost 6 bases, with 8 bases spanning the gap. As DNA, the CDR3 is TGTGCCAGCAGTTATTTGGCGGCCGGGGAGCTGTTTTTT. Amino acids: CASSYLAAGELFF.

The genes are TRBV15 and TRBJ1-5; D ambiguous. V was shortened by 0 bases and J by 5 bases, with 11 bases between the two germline ends. CDR1 LNHNV and CDR2 YYDKDF come from the germline V gene (reference sequence). The length of the CDR3 is 15 residues. CDR3 in amino acids: CATSRDINAYQPQHF. CDR3 nucleotide sequence: TGTGCCACCAGCAGAGATATAAATGCGTATCAGCCCCAGCATTTT.

The chain employs TRBV6-5 and TRBJ1-2; 7 bases align to TRBD1. Germline lookup yields CDR1 MNHEY and CDR2 SVGAGI. Germline trimming cut 6 bases from V and 7 bases from J; bases unmatched to any gene: 14. This CDR3 is built from 15 residues. The CDR3 here is CASSLRVGGAAGYTF. Here the CDR3 DNA reads TGTGCCAGCAGCCTTCGGGTAGGGGGCGCGGCTGGCTACACCTTC.

This chain connects TRBV10-3 to TRBJ1-5; TRBD1 matches 7 bases. The CDR3 is 17 residues long. V was pared by 2 bases and J by 0 bases, with 7 bases of the junction left unmatched. Germline V gene data show CDR1 as ENHRY and CDR2 as SYGVKD. CDR3 residues: CAISEGQGGNSNQPQHF. In DNA, the CDR3 is TGTGCCATCAGTGAGGGGCAGGGGGGTAATAGCAATCAGCCCCAGCATTTT.

This sequence joins TRBV5-6 and TRBJ2-2; 11 bases map to TRBD1. Germline V gene lookup returns CDR1 SGHDT and CDR2 YYEEEE. The CDR3 runs to 15 residues. V gave up 3 bases and J gave up 5 bases; unmatched junction bases: 3. The CDR3 reads CASSSDRGLTGELFF. CDR3 DNA: TGTGCCAGCAGCTCGGACAGGGGGCTGACCGGGGAGCTGTTTTTT.

CDR3 sequence (DNA): TGTGCCACCAGCAGGGCGGGCAGGGGCATCTCTGGAAACACCATATATTTT. Protein: CATSRAGRGISGNTIYF. J is TRBJ1-3 and V is TRBV15, with D possibly TRBD1 on 6 matching bases. CDR1 is LNHNV, CDR2 YYDKDF, per germline (reference sequence). The CDR3 is made up of 17 amino acids. Trimming stripped 3 bases from V and 0 bases from J, with 15 bases between.

The genes are TRBV5-6 and TRBJ2-5, with a possible D match to TRBD2 (6 bases). The germline V and J ends were trimmed by 4 bases and 7 bases, with 23 bases remaining between them. This CDR3 has 16 residues. The germline CDR1 and CDR2 sequences are SGHDT and YYEEEE. DNA for the CDR3: TGTGCCAGCAGCGGTACAGGCCGGGGGTCCCGTGGGACCCAGTACTTC. Residues: CASSGTGRGSRGTQYF.

The V gene is TRBV3-1 (or the pseudogene TRBV3-2), the J gene TRBJ2-1; no clear D. Germline V gene sequence: CDR1 LGHDT, CDR2 YNNKEL (reference sequence). The CDR3 totals 14 residues. V was cut by 5 bases and J by 5 bases, with 13 bases left in between. CDR3: CASSTLHSDNEQFF. In DNA form, the CDR3 reads TGTGCCAGCAGCACATTGCATTCCGACAATGAGCAGTTCTTC.

There are a few counts of this clone. The CDR3 DNA follows: TGTGCCAGCAGTGCGACAGGTGGAAACACCATATATTTT. Encoded protein: CASSATGGNTIYF. The rearrangement joins TRBV25-1 to TRBJ1-3; D is perhaps TRBD1 (6 bases). Trimming shortened V by 4 bases and J by 3 bases, and 7 bases separated the two germline ends. Germline lookup yields CDR1 MGHDK and CDR2 SYGVNS. This CDR3 is built from 13 residues.

The chain employs TRBV7-7 and TRBJ2-1; TRBD1 matches 7 bases. CDR1 and CDR2 (germline): SSHAT, FNYEAQ (reference sequence). The trim removed 3 bases at V and 2 bases at J, leaving 7 bases unmatched. CDR3 length equals 16 residues. The DNA of the CDR3 is TGTGCCAGCAGCTTGCTAGTCGGGACAGCCTACAATGAGCAGTTCTTC. This gives the protein CASSLLVGTAYNEQFF.

The rearrangement joins TRBV7-3 to TRBJ2-3, with 16 bases aligning to TRBD2. Germline V gene sequence: CDR1 SGHTA, CDR2 FQGTGA. The CDR3 sequence is 17 residues long. Unmatched junction bases numbered 8, after V lost 5 bases and J lost 6 bases. CDR3 in amino acids: CASSPGTSGRVSDTQYF. The CDR3 DNA sequence: TGTGCCAGCAGCCCGGGGACTAGCGGGAGGGTATCCGATACGCAGTATTTT.

The chain joins TRBV7-2 to TRBJ2-7; a possible D gene is TRBD1 (5 bases). The germline CDR1 and CDR2 sequences are SGHTA and FQGNSA. The CDR3 contains 12 residues. V was cut by 5 bases and J by 7 bases, with 12 bases left in between. CDR3 bases: TGTGCCAGCAGCAAGGATAGGGGAGAGCAGTACTTC. Residues: CASSKDRGEQYF.

The V gene is TRBV7-9, the J gene TRBJ2-3; D ambiguous. The CDR3 consists of 15 residues. CDR1 and CDR2 from the germline V gene are SEHNR and FQNEAQ (reference sequence). The V end was cut by 9 bases, the J end by 2 bases, with 18 bases between. CDR3 sequence (DNA): TGTGCCAGTTATCGAATCGGCGGTGTCACAGATACGCAGTATTTT. This sequence encodes CASYRIGGVTDTQYF.

The gene calls are TRBV20-1 and TRBJ2-7, with 8 nucleotides matching TRBD2. This CDR3 spans 14 amino acids. V lost 3 bases to trimming and J lost 2 bases; unmatched junction nucleotides: 6. CDR1 and CDR2 (germline): DFQATT, SNEGSKA (reference sequence). CDR3 coding DNA: TGCAGTGCTAGTTTAGCGGGGCCCACCTACGAGCAGTACTTC. It yields the protein CSASLAGPTYEQYF.

V gene TRBV7-8 combines with J gene TRBJ2-7; D may be TRBD2 (6 bases). This CDR3 region has 14 residues. Germline V gene lookup returns CDR1 SGHVS and CDR2 FQNEAQ. The germline V and J ends were trimmed by 4 bases and 1 base, with 11 bases remaining between them. CDR3 coding DNA: TGTGCCAGCAGCTCGAGGAGGGGTTCCTACGAGCAGTACTTC. Protein: CASSSRRGSYEQYF.

The count of this clone is one. The rearrangement joins TRBV19 to TRBJ1-4; no clear D. The CDR3 extends over 15 amino acids. With 3 bases removed from V and 7 bases from J, the gap between germline ends came to 15 bases. The germline V gene encodes CDR1 LNHDA and CDR2 SQIVND (reference sequence). The CDR3 spells CASSIHNSRGEKLFF. The CDR3 bases are TGTGCCAGTAGTATCCATAACAGTCGGGGTGAAAAACTGTTTTTT.

CDR3 sequence (DNA): TGCGCCAGCAGCTTGGCAGTCGGGGGTTTAGAGACCCAGTACTTC. The encoded protein is CASSLAVGGLETQYF. J is TRBJ2-5 and V is TRBV5-1, with D possibly being TRBD2 (6 bases). CDR3 length equals 15 residues. V was trimmed by 0 bases and J by 4 bases, leaving 13 bases between them. From germline, CDR1 is SGHRS and CDR2 YFSETQ.

The rearrangement joins TRBV6-5 to TRBJ2-7, with 11 bases matching TRBD1. Germline CDR1 and CDR2: MNHEY and SVGAGI. The CDR3 runs to 15 residues. After removal of 2 bases from V and 1 base from J, the junction contained 1 base not matched to a gene. The CDR3 DNA follows: TGTGCCAGCAGTTACCGGGACAGGGGGTCCTACGAGCAGTACTTC. Translated: CASSYRDRGSYEQYF.

This clone was observed once. V usage is TRBV18 and J usage is TRBJ1-6, with D unclear. The V and J ends lost 6 bases and 6 bases respectively, with 15 bases between them. CDR1 is KGHSH, CDR2 LQKENI, per germline. The CDR3 loop spans 15 amino acids. The DNA for the CDR3 is TGTGCCAGCTCGACCACCGAGACGGGTAATTCACCCCTCCACTTT. It codes for CASSTTETGNSPLHF.

The V and J genes are TRBV19 and TRBJ2-7; a weak D match, TRBD2 (6 bases). The V end lost 6 bases, the J end lost 5 bases, and 14 bases lay between the germline ends. The CDR3 consists of 13 residues. Germline V gene sequence: CDR1 LNHDA, CDR2 SQIVND (reference sequence). The DNA of the CDR3 is TGTGCCAGTAGGGGGACGGGGGTCCACGAGCAGTACTTC. Its protein product is CASRGTGVHEQYF. The full variable domain, its missing parts supplied by reference TRBV19 and TRBJ2-7, is DGGITQSPKYLFRKEGQNVTLSCEQNLNHDAMYWYRQDPGQGLRLIYYSQIVNDFQKGDIAEGYSVSREKKESFPLTVTSAQKNPTAFYLCASRGTGVHEQYFGPGTRLTVT.

This clone has a single count. CDR3 coding DNA: TGTGCCAGCAAGAGACAGATTAACACTGAAGCTTTCTTT. The encoded protein is CASKRQINTEAFF. The J gene is TRBJ1-1, the V gene TRBV2; TRBD1 might be the D (5 bases). The ends were cut back, 7 bases at V and 2 bases at J, with 11 bases in the middle. This CDR3 contains 13 residues. The germline V gene has CDR1 SNHLY and CDR2 FYNNEI.

In its sample, this clone was seen once. At one end the junction does not follow the germline gene, possibly because of a read error. The chain employs TRBV15 and TRBJ1-1, with a possible D match to TRBD1 (6 bases). The CDR3 is 12 amino acids. From germline, CDR1 is LNHNV and CDR2 YYDKDF (reference sequence). The CDR3 DNA sequence: TGTGCCACCAGCAGAGAGAGGGGGTCAGGGCACTTT. It encodes CATSRERGSGHF.

The J gene is TRBJ2-5, the V gene TRBV9; a possible D gene is TRBD2 (5 bases). The germline V gene has CDR1 SGDLS and CDR2 YYNGEE. This CDR3 has 14 residues. V was pared by 4 bases and J by 5 bases, with 15 bases between. CDR3 DNA: TGTGCCAGCAGCCCCGGGCACGGACTGGAGACCCAGTACTTC. It translates to CASSPGHGLETQYF.

J is TRBJ1-5 and V is TRBV7-9; D gene uncertain. Per germline, CDR1 SEHNR and CDR2 FQNEAQ (reference sequence). This CDR3 spans 14 amino acids. V gave up 6 bases and J gave up 0 bases, with 9 bases separating them. CDR3 coding DNA: TGTGCCAGCAGTCGCGGGAGTAGCAATCAGCCCCAGCATTTT. It yields the protein CASSRGSSNQPQHF.